This T cell receptor beta chain came from a study of T cell responses to AZD1222 COVID-19 vaccine. After removal of 6 bases from V and 1 base from J, the junction contained 5 bases not matched to a gene. The germline V gene has CDR1 SGHTA and CDR2 FQGNSA. This CDR3 has 16 amino acids. The repertoire was sequenced with immunoSEQ multiplex PCR; TCRdb's copy has only in-frame clones and lacks some. This table has 99,000 or so clones, approximately 86% appearing once. The sample in question was peripheral blood, obtained 28 days after the second dose of the MenACWY control vaccine. The V gene is TRBV7-2, the J gene TRBJ1-5; 11 bases are a match to TRBD1. This TCR came from an adult who received the MenACWY meningococcal vaccine as a control. CDR3 sequence: CASSRTGGASNQPQHF. The CDR3 DNA is TGTGCCAGCAGTAGGACAGGGGGCGCCAGCAATCAGCCCCAGCATTTT.